Listed below are T cell receptor beta chains from one sample, sequenced in a study of identical twins. TCRdb reprocessed the 5' RACE reads via MiXCR and lists one record per CDR3 protein. This sample carries 200,000 to 250,000 distinct CDR3 sequences, 9.5% to 15% of them seen once, and the ten largest clones take roughly 4.2%. These data are also associated with another study on yellow fever vaccine responses in identical twins.

The material sequenced was memory (CD45RO+) T cells sorted from blood. These receptor sequences come from a woman under 30 in good health. The CDR3 runs from the conserved cysteine through the conserved F or W. Fields, in order: V gene, J gene, CDR3 protein.

TRBV20-1	TRBJ2-3	CSAISGGYTDTQYF
TRBV6-5	TRBJ2-7	CASVPGRGGSYEQYF
TRBV4-3	TRBJ2-5	CASSQTRATLETQYF
TRBV20-1	TRBJ2-2	CSARKAGQDYTGELFF
TRBV6-5	TRBJ1-2	CASSYQQGAYGYTF
TRBV20-1	TRBJ2-4	CSARSPGQGAKNIQYF
TRBV12-3/TRBV12-4	TRBJ1-2	CASSLGPAGSGYTF
TRBV12-3/TRBV12-4	TRBJ2-1	CASSLGRRLSYNEQFF
TRBV20-1	TRBJ2-3	CSGPSPSTDTQYF
TRBV12-3/TRBV12-4	TRBJ2-3	CASSSPGQGPDTQYF
TRBV5-1	TRBJ2-1	CASSLGGGAVVEQFF
TRBV11-2	TRBJ2-3	CASSLVEGTGDTQYF
TRBV7-9	TRBJ2-5	CASSYLARETQYF
TRBV6-2/TRBV6-3	TRBJ2-3	CASSRPGTGSTTDTQYF
TRBV5-6	TRBJ1-1	CASSLTGVAEAFF
TRBV5-1	TRBJ2-1	CASSSTTGSYNEQFF
TRBV6-5	TRBJ2-3	CASSYRASGTDTQYF
TRBV14	TRBJ2-3	CASSQALTDTQYF
TRBV2	TRBJ1-5	CASTPGFYSNQPQHF
TRBV28	TRBJ1-1	CASSLLQGPEAFF
TRBV28	TRBJ1-2	CASRQPPPNYGYTF
TRBV5-1	TRBJ2-3	CASSRGTGQSTDTQYF
TRBV7-2	TRBJ2-6	CASSLIAGGSGANVLTF
TRBV27	TRBJ1-5	CASSLSPGAQPQHF
TRBV20-1	TRBJ2-5	CSARAFGETQYF
TRBV29-1	TRBJ2-5	CSVLTRTGKAETQYF
TRBV7-3	TRBJ2-2	CASSPQGAGTGELFF
TRBV28	TRBJ1-1	CATGARYREGIEAFF